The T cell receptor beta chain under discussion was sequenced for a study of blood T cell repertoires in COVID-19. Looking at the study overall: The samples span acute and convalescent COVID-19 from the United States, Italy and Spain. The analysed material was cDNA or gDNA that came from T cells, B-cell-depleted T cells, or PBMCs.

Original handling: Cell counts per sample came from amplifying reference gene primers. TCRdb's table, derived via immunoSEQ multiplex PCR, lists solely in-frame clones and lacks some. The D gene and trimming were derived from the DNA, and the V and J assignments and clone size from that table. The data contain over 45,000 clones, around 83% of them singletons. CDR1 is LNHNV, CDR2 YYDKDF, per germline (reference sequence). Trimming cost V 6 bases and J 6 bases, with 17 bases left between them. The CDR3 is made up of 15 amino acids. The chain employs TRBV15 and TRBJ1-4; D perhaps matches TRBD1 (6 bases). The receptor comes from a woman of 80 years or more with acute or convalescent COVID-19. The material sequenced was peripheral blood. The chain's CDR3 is CATSAGGQAYEKLFF. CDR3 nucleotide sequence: TGTGCCACCAGTGCTGGGGGCCAGGCCTATGAAAAACTGTTTTTT.